This TCR beta chain emerged from a study of blood T cells in healthy people across ages. This clonotype was detected a few times. Trimming took 7 bases from V and 0 from J, leaving 12 bases between them. The CDR3 is 14 amino acids. Germline V lookup: CDR1 SQVTM, CDR2 ANQGSEA. A second about 7 to 11 cycle PCR used barcoded and J-beta primers. All samples yielded 2.5 million or more CDR3-containing paired-end reads. TCRdb fed the 5' RACE reads into MiXCR, producing one record per CDR3 protein. The top ten hold roughly 3.8% of the sample, which has about 800,000 distinct CDR3 sequences, 25% seen once. This same sample was also part of a study on T cells of mothers and their children.

The source of this sequence is a boy between 10 and 17 years old in good health. The V call is TRBV29-1, the J call TRBJ1-4; D uncertain. The sample taken for sequencing was blood. CDR3 bases: TGCAGCGGGACCCCTCGGGCAACTAATGAAAAACTGTTTTTT. Protein product: CSGTPRATNEKLFF.